The rows below give T cell receptor beta chains drawn from one sample of a study of beta chain features in type 1 diabetes. The table came from immunoSEQ multiplex PCR; TCRdb's copy has only in-frame clones and leaves some out. Counted here are about 150,000 clones, 11% occurring once; the ten biggest clones make up roughly 1.9%. Sequenced sample: central memory CD4+ T cells from blood. These receptors came from a man younger than 30 in good health. CDR3s include the opening cysteine and the closing phenylalanine or tryptophan. Each record gives: J gene, D gene, V gene, clone size, CDR3 DNA, CDR3 protein. A D gene is named only where the DNA matches it firmly. Size is omitted from some rows. Given values are once, few, many or a class for expanded clones.

TRBJ2-5 NA TRBV7-2 NA TGTGCCAGCAGCATCATGATAGAGACCCAGTACTTC CASSIMIETQYF
TRBJ1-4 NA TRBV7-9 few TGTGCCAGCAGCTGGAGACAAAGTAATGAAAAACTGTTTTTT CASSWRQSNEKLFF
TRBJ2-7 NA TRBV18 NA TGTGCCAGCTCACCCTTCTCATCCTACGAGCAGTACTTC CASSPFSSYEQYF
TRBJ2-5 TRBD1 TRBV13 few TGTGCCAGCAGCACACGACAGGGGGCGCATGAGACCCAGTACTTC CASSTRQGAHETQYF
TRBJ2-5 NA TRBV9 few TGTGCCAGCAGCAACCAAGAGACCCAGTACTTC CASSNQETQYF
TRBJ2-1 NA TRBV15 few TGTGCCACCAGCAGAGCGGCGGTTAAACAGTTCTTC CATSRAAVKQFF
TRBJ2-7 TRBD1 TRBV29-1 few TGCAGCGTTAGGGGACAGATCTACGAGCAGTACTTC CSVRGQIYEQYF
TRBJ2-3 NA TRBV28 few TGTGCCAGCAGTTTGGAAAATACGCAGTATTTT CASSLENTQYF
TRBJ2-4 NA TRBV30 NA TGTGCCTGGAGTCAGGCGGGTACTCAACAGTACTTC CAWSQAGTQQYF
TRBJ2-3 TRBD2 TRBV4-3 NA TGCGCCAGCAGCCGGACTAGCGGGGGGCCCACAGATACGCAGTATTTT CASSRTSGGPTDTQYF
TRBJ1-3 NA TRBV9 NA TGTGCCAGCAGCGTAGACAGTGGAAACACCATATATTTT CASSVDSGNTIYF
TRBJ1-2 TRBD1 TRBV30 NA TGTGCCTGGAGTCGGCGGGCAGGGGGCGTACGTGGCTATGGCTACACCTTC CAWSRRAGGVRGYGYTF
TRBJ2-5 TRBD1 TRBV7-9 few TGTGCCAGCAGCTTAAAGGGGGCGTATGAGACCCAGTACTTC CASSLKGAYETQYF
TRBJ2-1 NA TRBV29-1 few TGCAGCGTTGGCTGGGGGAGGAATGAGCAGTTCTTC CSVGWGRNEQFF
TRBJ2-3 NA TRBV28 NA TGTGCCAGCAGCCGTCGCGGGGGCGCGGATACGCAGTATTTT CASSRRGGADTQYF
TRBJ1-2 NA TRBV14 NA TGTGCCAGCAGCCAAGTCCCAGCGTATGGCTACACCTTC CASSQVPAYGYTF
TRBJ1-2 NA TRBV10-3 many TGTGCCATCATGGGTACTAGACAGCCCTATGGCTACACCTTC CAIMGTRQPYGYTF
TRBJ2-3 TRBD1 TRBV5-4 NA TGTGCCAGCAGCCGGACAGGGGGCAGGTTTGATACGCAGTATTTT CASSRTGGRFDTQYF
TRBJ2-5 NA TRBV28 few TGTGCCAGCAGGGTATACCGAGAGACCCAGTACTTC CASRVYRETQYF
TRBJ2-7 NA TRBV7-9 many TGTGCCAGCAGCCCGAGACTGGACGGGGAGCAGTACTTC CASSPRLDGEQYF
TRBJ2-5 TRBD2 TRBV5-6 NA TGTGCCAGCAGCGCGACCAGAGCGGGAGGGCTAAAGACCCAGTACTTC CASSATRAGGLKTQYF
TRBJ2-3 TRBD2 TRBV29-1 NA TGCAGCGTTGAAGGGAGCCTGACTAGCGGGAGAACAGATACGCAGTATTTT CSVEGSLTSGRTDTQYF
TRBJ2-1 NA TRBV27 few TGTGCCAGCAATACAGGGTCCCTATTCAATGAGCAGTTCTTC CASNTGSLFNEQFF
TRBJ2-7 NA TRBV5-5 few TGTGCCAGCAGCTTGGCCCAGTTTCAGTACTTC CASSLAQFQYF
TRBJ2-1 TRBD2 TRBV4-1 few TGCGCCAGCAGCCCACGAAGTGTAGCTAGCGGGATTGGGAATGAGCAGTTCTTC CASSPRSVASGIGNEQFF
TRBJ1-2 NA TRBV4-1 few TGCGCCAGCAGCCAAGTGGATTATGGCTACACCTTC CASSQVDYGYTF
TRBJ1-2 NA TRBV15 NA TGTGCCACCAGCAGAGAGAGACAGTATGGCTACACCTTC CATSRERQYGYTF
TRBJ2-2 NA TRBV6-5 NA TGTGCCAGCAGTTCACAACACGGGGAGCTGTTTTTT CASSSQHGELFF
TRBJ2-5 TRBD1 TRBV9 NA TGTGCCAGCAGCGTCATGGGACAGGGGGCTCAAGAGACCCAGTACTTC CASSVMGQGAQETQYF
TRBJ2-7 NA TRBV10-3 few TGTGCCATCAGCGTCGGGGGGCGCGAGCAGTACTTC CAISVGGREQYF
TRBJ2-1 TRBD2 TRBV18 few TGTGCCAGCTCACCACCAACTAGCGGGAACTCCTACAATGAGCAGTTCTTC CASSPPTSGNSYNEQFF
TRBJ2-5 NA TRBV25-1 few TGTGCCAGCAGTGAGGTGGGGACCAGGGAGTACTTC CASSEVGTREYF
TRBJ2-3 NA TRBV4-2 few TGTGCCAGCAGCGGTGGAGTAAGCACAGATACGCAGTATTTT CASSGGVSTDTQYF
TRBJ2-7 NA TRBV11-2 NA TGTGCCAGCAGCTTAGAGCGAGGGAGCGAGCAGTACTTC CASSLERGSEQYF
TRBJ1-4 NA TRBV11-2 few TGTGCCAGCAGACTAGGGATGAATAATGAAAAACTGTTTTTT CASRLGMNNEKLFF